These T cell receptor beta chains were read from a single sample in a study of Graves' ophthalmopathy and Graves' hyperthyroidism. MiXCR, applied by TCRdb to the multiplex PCR reads, yields one record per CDR3 protein. The table lists about 500,000 distinct CDR3 sequences, less than 40% of them singletons, with about 4.2% in the top ten. Sequencing was performed on peripheral blood or thyroid tissue (not recorded which). These receptors came from an adult man with Graves' hyperthyroidism. Each CDR3 is given with its conserved first and last residue. A D gene is named only where the DNA matches it firmly. Part of the rows lack a size; the others show once, few, many or a class for expanded clones.

D gene	V gene	J gene	clone size	CDR3 DNA	CDR3 protein
TRBD2	TRBV5-8	TRBJ2-5	-	TGTGCCAGCAGCTTGCGGGCGGGAGGGCCGACCCCCAAAGAGACCCAGTACTTC	CASSLRAGGPTPKETQYF
-	TRBV7-2	TRBJ1-2	many	TGTGCCAGCAGCTTAGATCAGGGTGACTATGGCTACACCTTC	CASSLDQGDYGYTF
-	TRBV20-1	TRBJ2-7	many	TGCAGTGCTAGGGTGAAGGGAGTGAATGAGCAGTACTTC	CSARVKGVNEQYF
-	TRBV29-1	TRBJ1-6	-	TGCAGCGAGGGGGGGACACAACATTCACCCCTCCACTTT	CSEGGTQHSPLHF
-	TRBV29-1	TRBJ1-1	-	TGCAGCTTGGACCCGGGAGGGAACACTGAAGCTTTCTTT	CSLDPGGNTEAFF
-	TRBV10-3	TRBJ1-5	many	TGTGCCACCCGGGCCGACATCAATCAGCCCCAGCATTTT	CATRADINQPQHF
-	TRBV29-1	TRBJ1-2	many	TGCAGCGTTGAGAGTGACGGAAACTATGGCTACACCTTC	CSVESDGNYGYTF
-	TRBV7-2	TRBJ1-3	few	TGTGCCAGCAGCTTAGATCCAACGGCCGGCTCTGGAAACACCATATATTTT	CASSLDPTAGSGNTIYF
TRBD1	TRBV7-9	TRBJ1-4	-	TGTGCCAGCAGCTTAGGGACAGGGGGTATGAATGAAAAACTGTTTTTT	CASSLGTGGMNEKLFF
TRBD2	TRBV24-1	TRBJ2-2	few	TGTGCCACCAGTGATTTCGGGGGGGGGGTAAAGAACACCGGGGAGCTGTTTTTT	CATSDFGGGVKNTGELFF
-	TRBV12-3/TRBV12-4	TRBJ1-2	-	TGTGCCAGCAGTAGACGTTCCCCTAACTATGACTACACCTTC	CASSRRSPNYDYTF
-	TRBV4-1	TRBJ2-2	-	TGCGCCAGCAGCCAATCCCGGACGGGGAACACCGGGGAGCTGTTTTTT	CASSQSRTGNTGELFF
-	TRBV5-1	TRBJ2-7	many	TGCGCCAGCAGCTTTGGGTCGGACCCCTACGAGCAGTACTTC	CASSFGSDPYEQYF
TRBD1	TRBV2	TRBJ1-2	-	TGTGCCAGCAGCTTAAAGACAGGGAACTATGGCTACACCTTC	CASSLKTGNYGYTF
-	TRBV6-6	TRBJ2-7	-	TGTGCCAGCAGCCTCTCAGGGGTCGAGCAGTACTTC	CASSLSGVEQYF
TRBD1	TRBV7-8	TRBJ2-7	-	TGTGCCAGCAGCCCACGGCAGGGGGCCTTCTACGAGCAGTACTTC	CASSPRQGAFYEQYF
-	TRBV5-4	TRBJ2-5	many	TGTGCCAGCAGCTTGCAGCCCGAAGAGACCCAGTACTTC	CASSLQPEETQYF
TRBD1	TRBV25-1	TRBJ1-5	many	TGTGCCAGCAGCACCTTCGCCGACAGGGAACATTATCAGCCCCAGCATTTT	CASSTFADREHYQPQHF
-	TRBV29-1	TRBJ2-7	-	TGCAGCGTAGAGGCACACCGTACCTACGAGCAGTACTTC	CSVEAHRTYEQYF
TRBD1	TRBV29-1	TRBJ1-5	many	TGCAGCGTTGGCTTTGGGACAGGGATCGGTCAGCCCCAGCATTTT	CSVGFGTGIGQPQHF
TRBD1	TRBV11-2	TRBJ1-1	many	TGTGCCAGCAGCCGGACAGGAACTGCTGAAGCTTTCTTT	CASSRTGTAEAFF
-	TRBV24-1	TRBJ1-1	many	TGTGCCACCAGTGCAGGGTCTGAAGCTTTCTTT	CATSAGSEAFF
TRBD2	TRBV20-1	TRBJ2-5	many	TGCAGTGCTCTCGGGGGGGGGGAAGAGACCCAGTACTTC	CSALGGGEETQYF
-	TRBV20-1	TRBJ1-3	many	TGCAGTGCTAGAAAGGCGACAGCCGGAAACACCATATATTTT	CSARKATAGNTIYF
-	TRBV7-8	TRBJ2-5	many	TGTGCCAGCAGCAATACAGGGTTGACCCAGTACTTC	CASSNTGLTQYF
-	TRBV7-9	TRBJ2-2	many	TGTGCCAGCCCGGCGGGGTACACCGGGGAGCTGTTTTTT	CASPAGYTGELFF
TRBD1	TRBV7-2	TRBJ2-7	many	TGTGCCAGCAGCCAAGACAGGGACTCCTACGAGCAGTACTTC	CASSQDRDSYEQYF
TRBD1	TRBV7-8	TRBJ2-5	many	TGTGCCAGCAGCCCGGGACAGGGAGGCGAGACCCAGTACTTC	CASSPGQGGETQYF
TRBD1	TRBV6-6	TRBJ1-5	few	TGTGCCAGCAGCATAGGACAGGGGGCAGGTCAGCCCCAGCATTTT	CASSIGQGAGQPQHF
-	TRBV2	TRBJ2-2	many	TGTGCCGGCAGTCCGACAGGGAGGGGTACCGGGGAGCTGTTTTTT	CAGSPTGRGTGELFF
-	TRBV24-1	TRBJ2-5	-	TGTGCCACCAGTGCTCTTGGCGGGGACAGAAGTAAAGAGACCCAGTACTTC	CATSALGGDRSKETQYF
TRBD2	TRBV2	TRBJ2-5	-	TGTGCCAGCAGCCGACTAGCGGGAGGGAGAGTGGAGACCCAGTACTTC	CASSRLAGGRVETQYF
-	TRBV24-1	TRBJ2-1	once	TGTGCCACCAGTGATTCCACCCTGACGGGCAATGAGCAGTTCTTC	CATSDSTLTGNEQFF
-	TRBV11-2	TRBJ2-5	many	TGTGCCAGCAGCTTAGGTTATCTTGGCAGGGAGGCAGAGACCCAGTACTTC	CASSLGYLGREAETQYF
-	TRBV27	TRBJ1-1	-	TGTGCCAGCAGTTTGGCAGCATACACTGAAGCTTTCTTT	CASSLAAYTEAFF
TRBD2	TRBV2	TRBJ2-5	many	TGTGCCAGCGGTACCTCTAGCGGGAGAAAGACCCAGTACTTC	CASGTSSGRKTQYF
-	TRBV2	TRBJ2-5	many	TGTGCCAGCAGGGGGTACCAAGAGACCCAGTACTTC	CASRGYQETQYF
TRBD1	TRBV15	TRBJ1-1	few	TGTGCCACCAGCAGAGACCTCCTCAGACAGGGTTCGGACGAAGCTTTCTTT	CATSRDLLRQGSDEAFF
-	TRBV19	TRBJ1-5	-	TGTGCCAGTAGTATCGGTCATAGCAATCAGCCCCAGCATTTT	CASSIGHSNQPQHF
TRBD1	TRBV19	TRBJ1-1	-	TGTGCCAGTAGTATAGTAAGACAGGGGGCGGTAGGTGAAGCTTTCTTT	CASSIVRQGAVGEAFF
-	TRBV29-1	TRBJ2-5	-	TGCAGCAGCCAAGGACAGCAAGAGACCCAGTACTTC	CSSQGQQETQYF
-	TRBV20-1	TRBJ2-7	many	TGCAGTGCTAGAGCGGTCACGGCCTATGGCGAGCAGTACTTC	CSARAVTAYGEQYF
TRBD2	TRBV19	TRBJ2-5	many	TGTGCCAGTAGTCCCCCGGGACTAAGGGGAGAGACCCAGTACTTC	CASSPPGLRGETQYF